The entry below describes one TCR beta chain. What this receptor recognizes is not known. The junction and the germline gene differ at one end; a read error may be behind it. The library was prepared using 5' RACE. Sequencing instrument: Illumina HiSeq 2000. A universal primer binding site was introduced by template switching, and a unique molecular identifier was present in the final cDNA, enabling accurate counting of TCR cDNA molecules. Specific primers in the conserved constant-segment region were used to synthesize first-strand cDNA for the TCR alpha and beta chains. To control for contamination, every cDNA library carried two barcodes: a SMART-Mk sample barcode plus Illumina barcodes. TruSeq adapter sequences, together with Illumina sample barcodes, were added in two successive PCR steps. TCR alpha and beta cDNA libraries were sequenced on the Illumina HiSeq platform with custom primers. The published analysis was carried out like this. MiGEC processed the raw reads to extract unique molecular identifiers, while MiXCR was used to determine the CDR3 positions. Recombination models were inferred per individual with the repgenHMM and IGoR tools using an EM algorithm. Shared clonotype analysis was performed with the tcR package in R, normalizing sharing by the product of cloneset sizes. To study raw recombination free of thymic and clonal selection effects, out-of-frame nonproductive sequences were analyzed. Starting from the raw public reads, TCRdb applied fastp trimming at Q25, assembled clones with MiXCR and retained in-frame beta chains. CDR3 protein duplicates are merged, each entry listing the most common genes and DNA. It is TCRdb's table, rather than the study itself, that gives the V and J calls and clone size. This sample gives more than 1.5 million distinct CDR3 sequences in total; under 35% of them show up just once. The ten largest make up more than 0.25% of the sample.

The data stem from a study of identical twins (dated by TCRdb to about 2016). Some background on the complete study: To test whether fetal clonotypes persist, the study used deep sequencing on TCR alpha and beta repertoires from monozygotic twins, unrelated adults of various ages, and cord blood. Replicate twin experiments were performed at different times using different library preparation protocols to rule out contamination. Points the paper makes about the study in general: Fewer insertions were carried by abundant cord blood beta clonotypes, a similar but weaker trend appeared in young adult naive repertoires, and no such trend appeared in memory repertoires. Invariant T cells such as MAIT and iNKT could partly confound zero-insertion analyses, although diverse VJ usage argued against such confounding for most clonotypes. Recombination models systematically underestimated out-of-frame TCR alpha sharing in monozygotic twins but agreed with sharing between unrelated individuals. Excess twin sharing in beta out-of-frame sequences was weaker because fewer shared sequences lowered the signal-to-noise ratio. Because the same donors could not be followed over many years, the conclusions depended on cross-sectional statistical analysis. Compared with coincidental sharing between unrelated individuals, out-of-frame TCR alpha sequences shared between twins showed an excess of sequences with low generation probability.

Its CDR3 holds 13 amino acids, cysteine through phenylalanine. The kept DNA is CDR3 alone, 39 bases in frame from the first base. The CDR1 and CDR2 encoded by the germline V gene (reference sequence) are DFQATT and SNEGSKA. All donors were healthy Caucasians. This clonotype was sampled from a newborn girl in good health. The rearranged chain carries TRBV20-1 and TRBJ2-1, and 7 junctional nucleotides match TRBD2. The sequencing input was cord blood. Here the CDR3 is given as CSARGTNGNEQFF. The DNA is as follows: TGCAGCGCTAGAGGGACTAACGGGAATGAGCAGTTCTTC.